A selection of T cell receptor delta chains follows, all from one sample in a study of gamma-delta T cells after stem cell transplantation. With CATT, TCRdb re-called clones from the RT-PCR reads. The table shows about 5,400 delta-chain clones, with approximately 10% occurring only once. The specimen sequenced was gamma-delta T cells. The source is a human donor. It is not recorded whose cells these are; they may come from a transplant donor. CDR3s include the opening cysteine and the closing phenylalanine or tryptophan. Fields, in order: J gene, D gene, clone size, V gene, CDR3 DNA, CDR3 protein. D genes are given only for firm matches. Where a row states a size, it is once, few, many or the class of an expanded clone; other rows omit it.

>TRDJ1|-|medium-sized|TRDV2
TGTGCCTGTGACACCCTGGTACCACACCTGAGCACCGATAAACTCATCTTT
CACDTLVPHLSTDKLIF
>TRDJ1|TRDD3|medium-sized|TRDV2
TGTGCCTGTGACACGGTTGCTGGGGGACCCTTCTACACCGATAAACTCATCTTT
CACDTVAGGPFYTDKLIF
>TRDJ1|TRDD3|few|TRDV2
TGTGCCTGTGACCCCCTGGGGGCCCAGTACACCGATAAACTCATCTTT
CACDPLGAQYTDKLIF
>TRDJ1|TRDD3|medium-sized|TRDV2
TGTGCCTGTGACACCCTGGCTGGGGGGTCGTACACCGATAAACTCATCTTT
CACDTLAGGSYTDKLIF
>TRDJ1|-|-|TRDV2
TGTGCCTGTGACACCGTAGGGGCTACTAATCGGGATAAACTCATCTTT
CACDTVGATNRDKLIF
>TRDJ3|-|few|TRDV2
TGTGCCTGTGATACCTGGGACACCCGACAGATGTTTTTC
CACDTWDTRQMFF
>TRDJ1|TRDD3|few|TRDV2
TGTGCCTGTGACACCGTTCTTTCCTCGCGTTGGGGGATAAGTGGGTACACCGATAAACTCATCTTT
CACDTVLSSRWGISGYTDKLIF
>TRDJ1|TRDD3|medium-sized|TRDV2
TGTGCCTGTGACACCTTGGCTGGGGGATACGAAGGCGAGCCCGATAAACTCATCTTT
CACDTLAGGYEGEPDKLIF
>TRDJ1|TRDD3|medium-sized|TRDV2
TGTGCCTGTGACTACGCTGGGGGGCAACAACAGTACACCGATAAACTCATCTTT
CACDYAGGQQQYTDKLIF
>TRDJ3|TRDD3|few|TRDV2
TGTGCCTGTGACACCCCTGGGGGATCCTGGGACACCCGACAGATGTTTTTC
CACDTPGGSWDTRQMFF
>TRDJ3|TRDD3|-|TRDV2
TGTGCCTGTGACCCTTGGGGGATACTACCCTGGGACACCCGACAGATGTTTTTC
CACDPWGILPWDTRQMFF
>TRDJ1|TRDD3|medium-sized|TRDV2
TGTGCCTGTGACACCGTTAGGCGTATGGGGGATACGTCCTCGGGGTACACCGATAAACTCATCTTT
CACDTVRRMGDTSSGYTDKLIF
>TRDJ1|TRDD3|few|TRDV2
TGTGCCTGTGACACATTGGGGGATATGCTAGGTACCGATAAACTCATCTTT
CACDTLGDMLGTDKLIF
>TRDJ1|TRDD2|-|TRDV1
TGTGCTCTTGGGGAACCTCGCCTTCCTAGGGGTCCGGGGTTCCCGTACACCGATAAACTCATCTTT
CALGEPRLPRGPGFPYTDKLIF
>TRDJ1|TRDD3|medium-sized|TRDV2
TGTGCCTGTGACACCGTAAACGGGCGTACTGGGGGAGAGACCGATAAACTCATCTTT
CACDTVNGRTGGETDKLIF
>TRDJ1|TRDD3|few|TRDV2
TGTGCCTGTGACACCCTGGCACTTCCTTCTACTGGGGGACCCTCAGCCGATAAACTCATCTTT
CACDTLALPSTGGPSADKLIF
>TRDJ1|TRDD3|medium-sized|TRDV2
TGTGCCTGTGACACGCTCCCGGGGGATACAAAACGATTTGAACTCATCTTT
CACDTLPGDTKRFELIF
>TRDJ1|-|-|TRDV2
TGTGCCTGTGAAGGATTGGGGTCCAAGGCCATCGATAAACTCATCTTT
CACEGLGSKAIDKLIF
>TRDJ1|TRDD3|medium-sized|TRDV2
TGTGCCTGTGACACCGTCGCTCCACAAACTGGGGGATACTCATATTATAAACTCATCTTT
CACDTVAPQTGGYSYYKLIF
>TRDJ1|TRDD3|-|TRDV2
TGTGCCTGTGACACAGTACTGGGGGATATGGAGTACGGCACCGATAAACTAATCTTT
CACDTVLGDMEYGTDKLIF
>TRDJ3|TRDD3|few|TRDV2
TGTGCCTGTGACACCCTACTGGGGGATAGAGGCTCCTGGGACACCCGACAGATGTTTTTC
CACDTLLGDRGSWDTRQMFF
>TRDJ1|TRDD3|-|TRDV2
TGTGCCTGTGACACCGTGGGGCTGGGGGACCCCCTCACCGATAAACTCATCTTT
CACDTVGLGDPLTDKLIF
>TRDJ3|TRDD3|-|TRDV2
TGTGCCTGTGACACCGTACTGGGGGATACCTCCTGGGACACCCGACAGATGTTTTTC
CACDTVLGDTSWDTRQMFF
>TRDJ1|TRDD3|-|TRDV2
TGTGCCTGTGACCAACTGGGGGACCATAATAAACTCATCTTT
CACDQLGDHNKLIF
>TRDJ3|-|-|TRDV2
TGTGCCTGTGACAACGTACTGGGTTGGATTCTATCATGTGACACCCGACCGATGTTTTTC
CACDNVLGWILSCDTRPMFF
>TRDJ1|TRDD3|-|TRDV2
TGCGCCTGTGACACCGTAGTTGGGGGATACGCTGACGTCGCAACCGATAAACTCATCTTT
CACDTVVGGYADVATDKLIF
>TRDJ1|TRDD3|few|TRDV2
TGTGCCTGTGACAAGGTACTGGGGGATACACGAGGCACCGATAAACTCATCTTT
CACDKVLGDTRGTDKLIF
>TRDJ3|-|-|TRDV2
TGTGCCTGTGACTCCACTCGGGGTGGGGTTGTCCCCTGGGACACCCGACAGATGTTTTTC
CACDSTRGGVVPWDTRQMFF
>TRDJ3|-|few|TRDV2
TGTGCCTGTGACACCTCGGTACGCGACAATTGGGACACCCGACAGATGTTTTTC
CACDTSVRDNWDTRQMFF
>TRDJ1|-|few|TRDV2
TGTGCCTGTGAAGAGTTGGGGGCCGTTACAACCGATAAACTCATCTTT
CACEELGAVTTDKLIF
>TRDJ1|-|few|TRDV2
TGTGCCTGTGACACCGCTTCACGGGGGCCCCCCATAGGCACCGATAAACTCATCTTT
CACDTASRGPPIGTDKLIF
>TRDJ1|TRDD3|-|TRDV2
TGTGCCTGTGACACCGGGGATACTTGGTATAAACTCATCTTT
CACDTGDTWYKLIF
>TRDJ1|TRDD3|medium-sized|TRDV2
TGTGCCTGTGAGGCTCTGGGGGATACTGCCGATAAACTCATCTTT
CACEALGDTADKLIF
>TRDJ1|TRDD3|medium-sized|TRDV2
TGTGCCTGTGACCGTTTACTGGGGGAACACACCGATAAACTCATCTTT
CACDRLLGEHTDKLIF
>TRDJ1|TRDD3|-|TRDV2
TGTGCCTGTGACACCGTCCAGCCAACTGGGGGATACAAGACCGATAAACTCATCTTT
CACDTVQPTGGYKTDKLIF
>TRDJ1|-|few|TRDV2
TGTGCCTGTGACACCGTTAGGCGTATGGGGGGTACGTCCTCGGGGTACACCGATAAACTCATCTTT
CACDTVRRMGGTSSGYTDKLIF
>TRDJ4|TRDD3|-|TRDV3
TGTGCCTTTAAGTACTGGGGGCCACGCCCGAGAAGCAGACCCCTGATCTTT
CAFKYWGPRPRSRPLIF
>TRDJ1|TRDD3|medium-sized|TRDV2
TGTGCCTGTGACGCTCTACTGGGGGATACGTACACCGATAAACTCATCTTT
CACDALLGDTYTDKLIF
>TRDJ3|TRDD3|few|TRDV2
TGTGCCTGTGACAAGTACTGGGGGATACGCTCCTGGGACACCCGACAGATGTTTTTC
CACDKYWGIRSWDTRQMFF